The sequence of this TCR beta chain was determined in a study of T cell responses to AZD1222 COVID-19 vaccine. Repertoires were generated with immunoSEQ multiplex PCR, while TCRdb's copy carries only in-frame clones and drops some. The sample has roughly 150,000 clones, more than 70% seen once. Trimming cost V 5 bases and J 9 bases, with 11 bases left between them. The CDR3 spans 12 residues. The germline V gene has CDR1 SGHTA and CDR2 FQGTGA. Here the sequenced sample was peripheral blood, taken on day 0 of MenACWY control vaccination. The V call is TRBV7-3, the J call TRBJ2-1, with unresolved D. This sequence originates from an adult in good health. The CDR3 DNA follows: TGTGCCAGCAGCCTAAAGATCGGTGAGCAGTTCTTC. This gives the protein CASSLKIGEQFF.